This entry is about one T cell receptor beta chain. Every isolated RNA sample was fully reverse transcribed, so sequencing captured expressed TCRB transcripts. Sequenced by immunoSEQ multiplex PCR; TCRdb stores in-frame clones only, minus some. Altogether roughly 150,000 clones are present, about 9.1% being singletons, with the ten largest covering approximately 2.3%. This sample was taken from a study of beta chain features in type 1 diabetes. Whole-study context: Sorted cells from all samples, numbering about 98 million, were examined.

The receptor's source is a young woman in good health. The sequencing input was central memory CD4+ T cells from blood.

DNA of the CDR3: TGTGCCAGCAGGTTCGGTGGCAGGGACACTGAAGCTTTCTTT. Protein: CASRFGGRDTEAFF. The chain joins TRBV7-9 to TRBJ1-1, with D maybe TRBD1 (5 bases). This CDR3 has 14 amino acids. Germline values: CDR1 SEHNR, CDR2 FQNEAQ (reference sequence). Trimming shortened V by 6 bases and J by 3 bases, and 14 bases separated the two germline ends.